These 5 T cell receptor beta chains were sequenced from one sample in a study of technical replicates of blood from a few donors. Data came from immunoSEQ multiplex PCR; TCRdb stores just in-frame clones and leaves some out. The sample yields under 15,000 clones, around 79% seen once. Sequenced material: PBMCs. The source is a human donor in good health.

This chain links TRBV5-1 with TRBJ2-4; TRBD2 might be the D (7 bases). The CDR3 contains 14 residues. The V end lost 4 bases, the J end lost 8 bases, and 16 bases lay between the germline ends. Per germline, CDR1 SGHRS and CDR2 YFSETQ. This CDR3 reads CASSPRGAGDIQYF. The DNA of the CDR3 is TGCGCCAGCAGCCCCCGGGGGGCGGGTGACATTCAGTACTTC.

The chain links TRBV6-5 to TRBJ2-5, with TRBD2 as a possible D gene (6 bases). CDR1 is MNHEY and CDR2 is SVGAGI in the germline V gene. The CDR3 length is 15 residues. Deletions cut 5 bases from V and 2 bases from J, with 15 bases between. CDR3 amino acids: CASSPPGLEQETQYF. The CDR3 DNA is TGTGCCAGCAGTCCTCCGGGACTGGAACAAGAGACCCAGTACTTC.

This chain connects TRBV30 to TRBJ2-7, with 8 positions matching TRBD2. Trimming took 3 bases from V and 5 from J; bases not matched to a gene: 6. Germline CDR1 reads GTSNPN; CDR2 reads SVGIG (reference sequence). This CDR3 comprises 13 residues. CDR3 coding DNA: TGTGCCTGGAGACCGGGACTAGGGGACGAGCAGTACTTC. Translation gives CAWRPGLGDEQYF.

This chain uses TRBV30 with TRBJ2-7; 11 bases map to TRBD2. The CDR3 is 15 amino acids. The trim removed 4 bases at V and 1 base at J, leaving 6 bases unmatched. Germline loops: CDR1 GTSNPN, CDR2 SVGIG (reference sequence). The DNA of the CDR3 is TGTGCCTGGACTCCGGGACTAGCGGATTCCTACGAGCAGTACTTC. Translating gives CAWTPGLADSYEQYF.

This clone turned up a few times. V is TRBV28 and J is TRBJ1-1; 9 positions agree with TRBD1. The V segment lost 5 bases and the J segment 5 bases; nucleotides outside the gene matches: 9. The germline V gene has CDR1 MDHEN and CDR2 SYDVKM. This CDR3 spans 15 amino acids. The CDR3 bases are TGTGCCAGCAGTCGGGGACAGGGCCCGGGAACTGAAGCTTTCTTT. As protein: CASSRGQGPGTEAFF.